The next 24 T cell receptor beta chains were all read from a single sample in a study of cytomegalovirus exposure and HLA in healthy donors. Primers for the PCR totalled 60 Vbeta and 13 Jbeta. Method: immunoSEQ multiplex PCR; TCRdb's copy keeps in-frame clones and lacks some. The data contain about 76,000 clones, roughly 73% of them seen just once; the ten biggest clones take up 15% to 20%. Material for sequencing was PBMCs. The receptors come from a woman aged 40 to 50 in good health and CMV-seropositive.

This rearrangement joins TRBV6-6 to TRBJ2-7; 12 bases map to TRBD2. The length of the CDR3 is 15 residues. V lost 2 bases, J lost 5 bases, and 4 bases stayed unmatched. CDR1 is MNHNY and CDR2 is SVGAGI in the germline V gene (reference sequence). As DNA, the CDR3 is TGTGCCAGCAGTTACCTGACTAGCGGGAGCAACGAGCAGTACTTC. This translates into CASSYLTSGSNEQYF.

The V gene is TRBV5-6, the J gene TRBJ2-1; D is perhaps TRBD1 (5 bases). Germline V gives CDR1 SGHDT, CDR2 YYEEEE. V lost 4 bases to trimming and J lost 8 bases, with 19 bases between them. CDR3 length: 15 amino acids. The CDR3 nucleotides read TGTGCCAGCAGCCTGTCGGCTAGGGGTTGGGATGAGCAGTTCTTC. It yields the protein CASSLSARGWDEQFF.

V is TRBV7-9 and J is TRBJ2-5; 10 bases line up with TRBD1. The CDR3 is made up of 14 amino acids. Germline V lookup: CDR1 SEHNR, CDR2 FQNEAQ (reference sequence). Unmatched junction bases numbered 4, after V lost 5 bases and J lost 4 bases. CDR3 loop: CASSQRTGGETQYF. CDR3 DNA: TGTGCCAGCAGCCAACGGACAGGGGGAGAGACCCAGTACTTC.

Turning to this clone: At one end, the junction sequence differs from germline, possibly due to a read error. The chain is built from TRBV5-1 and TRBJ1-2; 8 bases agree with TRBD1. Looked up from germline, CDR1 is SGHRS and CDR2 is YFSETQ. This CDR3 region has 13 residues. The chain's CDR3 is CASSLDRAGGYTF. CDR3 DNA: TGCGCCAGCAGTTTGGACAGGGCCGGAGGCTACACCTTC.

This chain links TRBV5-1 with TRBJ1-1; D remains unclear. Germline V CDR1 and CDR2: SGHRS, YFSETQ. Trimming took off 1 base at V and 1 base at J, with 8 bases between the two ends. The CDR3 consists of 14 residues. CDR3 region: CASSLTAQNTEAFF. The CDR3 bases are TGCGCCAGCAGCTTGACAGCACAGAACACTGAAGCTTTCTTT.

The genes are TRBV4-1 and TRBJ1-1; tentatively, D is TRBD1 (5 bases). The CDR3 extends over 15 amino acids. Trimming took off 0 bases at V and 10 bases at J, with 18 bases between the two ends. Germline assignment: CDR1 MGHRA and CDR2 YSYEKL. CDR3 nucleotide sequence: TGCGCCAGCAGCCAAGAACCCGACAGAACCATGCTAGCTTTCTTT. It translates to CASSQEPDRTMLAFF.

This chain uses TRBV13 with TRBJ1-6, with a possible D match to TRBD1 (6 bases). The germline V and J ends were trimmed by 2 bases and 5 bases, with 10 bases remaining between them. CDR1 and CDR2 (germline): PRHDT, FYEKMQ (reference sequence). The CDR3 sequence is 15 residues long. CDR3 region: CASSLSGQNNSPLHF. The CDR3 DNA is TGTGCCAGCAGCTTAAGCGGACAGAATAATTCACCCCTCCACTTT.

On this clone itself: The DNA is left out, because the CDR3 cannot be placed on it with certainty; the CDR3 is given as TCRdb lists it. The chain couples TRBV6-6 to TRBJ1-2; TRBD1 is taken as the D call from the table, unchecked against the DNA. With termini counted, the CDR3 has 15 amino acids. Germline V gene sequence: CDR1 MNHNY, CDR2 SVGAGI (reference sequence). CDR3 protein: CASSSSIDRSIGYTF.

V usage is TRBV27 and J usage is TRBJ2-5; 7 bases agree with TRBD2. Germline V gives CDR1 MNHEY, CDR2 SMNVEV (reference sequence). The CDR3 consists of 18 residues. The J segment lost 5 bases and the V segment lost 4 bases, leaving 19 bases of the junction unmatched. The CDR3: CASSSLLNGRVGGETQYF. In nucleotides, the CDR3 is TGTGCCAGCAGTTCCCTTCTTAACGGGAGAGTGGGGGGGGAGACCCAGTACTTC.

This clone turned up a few times. The chain couples TRBV19 to TRBJ2-3; no reliable D call. CDR1 LNHDA and CDR2 SQIVND come from the germline V gene (reference sequence). The CDR3 contains 14 residues. Trimming pared 3 bases from V and 2 bases from J, leaving 9 bases between. The CDR3 loop reads CASSISYFTDTQYF. The DNA of the CDR3 is TGTGCCAGTAGTATTAGCTATTTCACAGATACGCAGTATTTT.

The chain combines TRBV28 with TRBJ2-3; 7 bases map to TRBD2. This CDR3 spans 13 amino acids. V dropped 5 bases and J dropped 9; count of bases not matched to a gene: 8. Germline CDR1 and CDR2: MDHEN and SYDVKM. In nucleotides, the CDR3 is TGTGCCAGCAGTCCCGGGGGGAGGCCGACGCAGTATTTT. It encodes CASSPGGRPTQYF.

The chain combines TRBV7-8 with TRBJ1-4; 8 bases align to TRBD1. Per germline, CDR1 SGHVS and CDR2 FQNEAQ. The J segment lost 4 bases and the V segment lost 5 bases, leaving 6 bases of the junction unmatched. The CDR3 has 15 residues. The CDR3 loop is CASSPNDRGNEKLFF. In DNA, the CDR3 is TGTGCCAGCAGCCCGAACGACAGGGGTAATGAAAAACTGTTTTTT.

The V call is TRBV7-7, the J call TRBJ2-3; 14 bases are shared with TRBD2. V lost 10 bases to trimming and J lost 4 bases; unmatched junction nucleotides: 10. The CDR3 length is 16 residues. Germline V gene lookup returns CDR1 SSHAT and CDR2 FNYEAQ (reference sequence). The CDR3 reads CAKSGTSGGSPDTQYF. In DNA, the CDR3 is TGTGCCAAGTCCGGGACTAGCGGGGGTTCCCCAGATACGCAGTATTTT.

The chain employs TRBV28 and TRBJ1-2; D perhaps matches TRBD1 (6 bases). Germline V gene data show CDR1 as MDHEN and CDR2 as SYDVKM. The CDR3 consists of 17 residues. The V end lost 4 bases, the J end lost 4 bases, and 22 bases lay between the germline ends. This CDR3 reads CASSSGLEGDSSYGYTF. CDR3 DNA: TGTGCCAGCAGTTCAGGGTTAGAGGGGGATTCTAGCTATGGCTACACCTTC.

This clone was detected a few times. The rearrangement uses TRBV2 and TRBJ2-3; D is undetermined. Germline CDR1 is SNHLY and CDR2 is FYNNEI. The CDR3 consists of 16 residues. Trimming stripped 4 bases from V and 0 bases from J, with 14 bases between. The DNA for the CDR3 is TGTGCCAGCAGTGGAGAGCCGCGAACTAGCACAGATACGCAGTATTTT. It codes for CASSGEPRTSTDTQYF.

The gene calls are TRBV14 and TRBJ1-1, with 10 bases lining up with TRBD1. Looked up from germline, CDR1 is SGHDN and CDR2 is FVKESK. With V trimmed by 3 bases and J by 7 bases, 11 bases remained unmatched. This CDR3 comprises 16 residues. In nucleotides, the CDR3 is TGTGCCAGCAGCCATTTACCGGGACAGGGGTCTCTTGAAGCTTTCTTT. Translated: CASSHLPGQGSLEAFF.

V and J are TRBV10-3 and TRBJ2-3; 9 bases line up with TRBD2. The CDR3 totals 14 residues. The V gene end was trimmed by 6 bases and the J gene end by 4 bases; junction bases not matched to a gene: 5. In germline, CDR1 is ENHRY, CDR2 SYGVKD. CDR3 bases: TGTGCCATCAGGGATAGCGGGAGCCCAGATACGCAGTATTTT. It translates to CAIRDSGSPDTQYF.

V gene TRBV19 combines with J gene TRBJ2-5; tentative D call: TRBD2 (6 bases). From germline, CDR1 is LNHDA and CDR2 SQIVND (reference sequence). The CDR3 covers 13 residues. Trimming stripped 9 bases from V and 1 base from J, with 12 bases between. The CDR3 reads CASGGVLQETQYF. DNA of the CDR3: TGTGCCAGCGGAGGGGTACTCCAAGAGACCCAGTACTTC.

The chain combines TRBV5-6 with TRBJ1-2; D is uncertain. CDR1 is SGHDT, CDR2 YYEEEE, per germline. V lost 1 base and J 0 bases, leaving 10 bases between the germline ends. The CDR3 is 15 residues long. The CDR3 sequence is CASSLYVTSNYGYTF. CDR3 coding DNA: TGTGCCAGCAGCTTGTACGTAACATCTAACTATGGCTACACCTTC. The whole variable domain, filled in from reference TRBV5-6 and TRBJ1-2, reads DAGVTQSPTHLIKTRGQQVTLRCSPKSGHDTVSWYQQALGQGPQFIFQYYEEEERQRGNFPDRFSGHQFPNYSSELNVNALLLGDSALYLCASSLYVTSNYGYTFGSGTRLTVV.

This clone turned up a few times. The gene calls are TRBV6-5 and TRBJ1-2; D is uncertain. Germline loops: CDR1 MNHEY, CDR2 SVGAGI. The V gene lost 0 bases and the J gene lost 10 bases, with 15 bases spanning the gap. This CDR3 contains 14 residues. The CDR3 nucleotides are TGTGCCAGCAGTTACTCGATAGGACTAGGAGACTACACCTTC. Encoded protein: CASSYSIGLGDYTF.

V usage is TRBV5-1 and J usage is TRBJ2-5; D is uncertain. This CDR3 is built from 12 residues. V lost 5 bases, J lost 5 bases, and 10 bases lay in between. CDR1 is SGHRS, CDR2 YFSETQ, per germline. The CDR3 protein is CASSPSVETQYF. The CDR3 nucleotides read TGCGCCAGCAGTCCGAGCGTGGAGACCCAGTACTTC.

The chain couples TRBV6-6 to TRBJ1-1, with 8 nucleotides matching TRBD1. Unmatched junction bases numbered 5, after V lost 6 bases and J lost 5 bases. CDR3 length: 13 amino acids. CDR1 and CDR2 (germline): MNHNY, SVGAGI (reference sequence). The CDR3 spells CASRPGGATEAFF. Written as DNA, the CDR3 is TGTGCCAGCAGGCCAGGGGGCGCGACTGAAGCTTTCTTT.

This clone was seen once. This rearrangement joins TRBV6-6 to TRBJ2-7; D remains ambiguous. The CDR3 extends over 14 amino acids. Trimming stripped 3 bases from V and 0 bases from J, with 9 bases between. Germline V gives CDR1 MNHNY, CDR2 SVGAGI (reference sequence). The CDR3: CASSYPAASYEQYF. Here the CDR3 DNA reads TGTGCCAGCAGTTATCCGGCGGCCTCCTACGAGCAGTACTTC.

This chain links TRBV7-2 with TRBJ2-5; the D gene is possibly TRBD2 (5 bases). The V gene lost 4 bases and the J gene lost 0 bases, with 6 bases spanning the gap. This CDR3 is 13 amino acids long. Germline assignment: CDR1 SGHTA and CDR2 FQGNSA. Here the CDR3 reads CASSSGNQETQYF. DNA of the CDR3: TGTGCCAGCAGCTCGGGGAACCAAGAGACCCAGTACTTC.